The 14 T cell receptor beta chains presented below share a single source sample, sequenced in a study of synovial regulatory T cells in juvenile arthritis. The table came from immunoSEQ multiplex PCR; TCRdb's copy has only in-frame clones and leaves some out. This sample lists roughly 6,400 clones; its ten largest clones have around 0.6%. Input material: Treg cells from blood. Subset here: remaining (HLA-DR-negative) circulating blood Treg cells. All receptors come from a donor aged 2-30 years with juvenile idiopathic arthritis.

The chain employs TRBV5-5 and TRBJ1-2; the TRBD1 assignment by TCRdb is unverifiable without DNA. This CDR3 is built from 11 residues. DNA was not recorded. CDR1 is SGHKS and CDR2 is YYEKEE in the germline V gene (reference sequence). The CDR3 sequence: CASSLLRGYTF.

This chain connects TRBV10-3 to TRBJ2-3; TCRdb lists TRBD2, though no DNA is available to test this call. CDR1 is ENHRY and CDR2 is SYGVKD in the germline V gene. The CDR3 extends over 14 amino acids. DNA was not recorded. The CDR3 protein is CAISPSGRTDTQYF.

V usage is TRBV4-3 and J usage is TRBJ2-1; TCRdb gives TRBD2 as the D gene, but with no DNA this cannot be confirmed. The germline CDR1 and CDR2 sequences are LGHNA and YSLEER. This CDR3 is built from 17 residues. No DNA has been recorded. CDR3 region: CASSQDLRLADPYEQFF.

V is TRBV7-2 and J is TRBJ2-7; no DNA is available, so the TRBD2 call from TCRdb remains unchecked. Germline CDR1 is SGHTA and CDR2 is FQGNSA. The CDR3 loop spans 14 amino acids. DNA for this receptor is not on file. Here the CDR3 reads CASSAVAATYEQYF.

The CDR3 sequence is CASSARKGGDTQYF. The rearrangement uses TRBV19 and TRBJ2-3; TCRdb designates TRBD2, a call that cannot be tested without DNA. In germline, CDR1 is LNHDA, CDR2 SQIVND (reference sequence). CDR3 size: 14 residues. DNA for this receptor is not on file. Together with reference TRBV19 and TRBJ2-3, the CDR3 gives the full variable domain: DGGITQSPKYLFRKEGQNVTLSCEQNLNHDAMYWYRQDPGQGLRLIYYSQIVNDFQKGDIAEGYSVSREKKESFPLTVTSAQKNPTAFYLCASSARKGGDTQYFGPGTRLTVL.

The chain couples TRBV9 to TRBJ2-5; without DNA, the TCRdb call of TRBD1 cannot be checked. CDR1 is SGDLS, CDR2 YYNGEE, per germline. The CDR3 is made up of 17 amino acids. DNA was not recorded. CDR3 residues: CASSVGMGLRFQETQYF. The full variable domain, with the rest looked up from reference TRBV9 and TRBJ2-5, is DSGVTQTPKHLITATGQRVTLRCSPRSGDLSVYWYQQSLDQGLQFLIQYYNGEERAKGNILERFSAQQFPDLHSELNLSSLELGDSALYFCASSVGMGLRFQETQYFGPGTRLLVL.

The rearrangement links TRBV2 to TRBJ2-1; TCRdb's D gene call, TRBD2, goes unchecked for lack of DNA. This CDR3 comprises 14 residues. Nucleotide data are not available. Germline assignment: CDR1 SNHLY and CDR2 FYNNEI. Here the CDR3 reads CASSVWTTDNEQFF.

The rearrangement uses TRBV29-1 and TRBJ1-2; the D call of TRBD1 rests on TCRdb alone, since no DNA is present to check it. The CDR3 loop spans 15 amino acids. Only the protein sequence is given. CDR1 is SQVTM, CDR2 ANQGSEA, per germline. CDR3 amino acids: CSTQTGRSIYDGYTF.

The rearrangement uses TRBV7-6 and TRBJ1-4. Per the germline V gene, CDR1 is SGHVS and CDR2 is FNYEAQ. The CDR3 is 17 amino acids. No DNA has been recorded. The CDR3 sequence: CASTKARRPSGDEKLFF.

This chain links TRBV6-6 with TRBJ2-7; TCRdb calls TRBD1, which cannot be checked without DNA. This CDR3 is built from 11 residues. No nucleotide data were recorded. Germline V gene data show CDR1 as MNHNY and CDR2 as SVGAGI (reference sequence). CDR3 sequence: CASRDTYEQYF.

CDR3 amino acids: CASRSNPNQPQHF. The V gene is TRBV6-5, the J gene TRBJ1-5; TCRdb reports TRBD1, a call that lacks DNA to check it against. Germline V gives CDR1 MNHEY, CDR2 SVGAGI. This CDR3 comprises 13 residues. No DNA has been recorded.

The chain joins TRBV19 to TRBJ1-1. The CDR3 contains 14 residues. DNA is not recorded here. Germline CDR1 is LNHDA and CDR2 is SQIVND (reference sequence). The CDR3 sequence is CASSTLSGITEAFF.

The CDR3 reads CASSPGGTGGYNEQFF. The chain joins TRBV2 to TRBJ2-1; as DNA is missing, the TRBD1 call by TCRdb cannot be tested. The CDR3 spans 16 residues. DNA is not recorded here. CDR1 SNHLY and CDR2 FYNNEI come from the germline V gene.

V is TRBV28 and J is TRBJ2-1; no DNA is available, so the TRBD2 call from TCRdb remains unchecked. The CDR3 consists of 14 residues. There is no recorded DNA. Germline V gene data show CDR1 as MDHEN and CDR2 as SYDVKM. The CDR3 spells CASSPIIRGSEQFF.